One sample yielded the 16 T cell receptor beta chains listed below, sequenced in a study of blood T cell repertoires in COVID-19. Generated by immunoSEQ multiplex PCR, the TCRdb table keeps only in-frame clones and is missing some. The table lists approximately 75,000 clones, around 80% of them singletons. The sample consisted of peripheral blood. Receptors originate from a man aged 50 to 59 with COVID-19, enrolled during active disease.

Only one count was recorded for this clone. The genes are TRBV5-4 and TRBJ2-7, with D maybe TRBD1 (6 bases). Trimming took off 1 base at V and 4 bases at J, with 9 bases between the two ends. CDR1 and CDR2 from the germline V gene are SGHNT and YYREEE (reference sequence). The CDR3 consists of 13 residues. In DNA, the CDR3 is TGTGCCAGCAGCTTGCAGGGGACGTACGAGCAGTACTTC. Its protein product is CASSLQGTYEQYF.

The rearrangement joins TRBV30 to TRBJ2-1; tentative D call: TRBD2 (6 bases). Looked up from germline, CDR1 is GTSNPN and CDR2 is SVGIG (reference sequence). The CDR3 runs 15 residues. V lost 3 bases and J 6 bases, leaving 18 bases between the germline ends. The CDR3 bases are TGTGCCTGGAGGCATCCGGGACTCCCCTCCAATGAGCAGTTCTTC. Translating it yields CAWRHPGLPSNEQFF.

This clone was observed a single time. CDR3 loop: CASSLDSRRRNSPLHF. The CDR3 DNA reads as TGTGCCAGCAGCTTGGATAGTCGAAGGAGAAATTCACCCCTCCACTTT. The rearrangement links TRBV5-4 to TRBJ1-6; D uncertain. Per germline, CDR1 SGHNT and CDR2 YYREEE (reference sequence). V was trimmed by 0 bases and J by 7 bases, leaving 14 bases between them. This CDR3 spans 16 amino acids.

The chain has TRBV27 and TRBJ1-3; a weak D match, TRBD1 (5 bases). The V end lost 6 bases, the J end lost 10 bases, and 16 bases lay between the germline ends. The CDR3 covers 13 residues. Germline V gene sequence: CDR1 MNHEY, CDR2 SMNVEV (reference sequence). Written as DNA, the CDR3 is TGTGCCAGCAGAGCCTCAGGGTTAGGGACCATATATTTT. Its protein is CASRASGLGTIYF.

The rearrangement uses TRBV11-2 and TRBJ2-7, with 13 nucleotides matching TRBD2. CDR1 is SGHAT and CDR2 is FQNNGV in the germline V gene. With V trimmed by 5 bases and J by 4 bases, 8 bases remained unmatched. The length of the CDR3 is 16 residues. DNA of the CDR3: TGTGCCAGCAGCCGCCGGACTAGCGGGAGTTCTTACGAGCAGTACTTC. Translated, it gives CASSRRTSGSSYEQYF.

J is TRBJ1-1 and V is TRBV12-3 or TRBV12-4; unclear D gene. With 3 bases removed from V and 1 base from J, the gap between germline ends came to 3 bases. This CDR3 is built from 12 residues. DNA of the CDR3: TGTGCCAGCAGTTTTAGGAACACTGAAGCTTTCTTT. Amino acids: CASSFRNTEAFF.

Written as DNA, the CDR3 is TGTGCCAGCTCACCCCCGGGACAGGCCCTCCACTTT. Its protein is CASSPPGQALHF. The chain is built from TRBV18 and TRBJ1-6; 8 bases are a match to TRBD1. The CDR3 length is 12 residues. J gave up 14 bases and V 3 bases, and 3 bases lay outside the gene matches. The V gene's germline CDR1 is KGHSH and CDR2 LQKENI.

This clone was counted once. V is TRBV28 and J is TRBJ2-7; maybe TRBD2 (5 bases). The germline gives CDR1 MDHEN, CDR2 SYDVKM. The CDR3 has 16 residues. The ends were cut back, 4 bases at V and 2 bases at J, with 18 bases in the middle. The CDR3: CASSSPAAVQTYEQYF. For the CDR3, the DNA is TGTGCCAGCAGTTCCCCCGCAGCGGTCCAAACCTACGAGCAGTACTTC. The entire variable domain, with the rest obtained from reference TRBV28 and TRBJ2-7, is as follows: DVKVTQSSRYLVKRTGEKVFLECVQDMDHENMFWYRQDPGLGLRLIYFSYDVKMKEKGDIPEGYSVSREKKERFSLILESASTNQTSMYLCASSSPAAVQTYEQYFGPGTRLTVT.

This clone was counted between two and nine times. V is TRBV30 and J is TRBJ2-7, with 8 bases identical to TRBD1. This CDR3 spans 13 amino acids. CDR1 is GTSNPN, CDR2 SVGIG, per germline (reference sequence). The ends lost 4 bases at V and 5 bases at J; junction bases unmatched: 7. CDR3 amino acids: CAWNRGLGDEQYF. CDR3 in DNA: TGTGCCTGGAACAGGGGGTTAGGGGACGAGCAGTACTTC.

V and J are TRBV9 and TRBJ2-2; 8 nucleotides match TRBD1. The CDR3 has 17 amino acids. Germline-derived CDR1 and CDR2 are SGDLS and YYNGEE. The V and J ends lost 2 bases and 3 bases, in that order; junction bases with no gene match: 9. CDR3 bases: TGTGCCAGCAGCGTCGGACAGGGTGGGTGGGACACCGGGGAGCTGTTTTTT. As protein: CASSVGQGGWDTGELFF.

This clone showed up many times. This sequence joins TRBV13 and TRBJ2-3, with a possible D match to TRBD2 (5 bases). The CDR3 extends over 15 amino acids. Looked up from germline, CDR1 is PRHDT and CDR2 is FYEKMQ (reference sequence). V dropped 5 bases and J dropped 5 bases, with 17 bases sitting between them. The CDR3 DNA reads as TGTGCCAGCAGCGGGCGGGCCGGGTTTGGAGATACGCAGTATTTT. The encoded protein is CASSGRAGFGDTQYF.

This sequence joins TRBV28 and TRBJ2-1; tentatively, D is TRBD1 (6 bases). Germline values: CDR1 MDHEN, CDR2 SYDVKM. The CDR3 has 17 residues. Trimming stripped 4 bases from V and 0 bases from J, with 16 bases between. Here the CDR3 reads CASSSIQGPSSYNEQFF. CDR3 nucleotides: TGTGCCAGCAGTTCTATACAGGGTCCCAGCTCCTACAATGAGCAGTTCTTC.

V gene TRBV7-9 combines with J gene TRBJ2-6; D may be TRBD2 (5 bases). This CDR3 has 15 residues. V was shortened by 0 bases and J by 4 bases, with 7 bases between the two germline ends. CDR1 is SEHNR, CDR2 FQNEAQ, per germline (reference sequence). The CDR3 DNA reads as TGTGCCAGCAGCTTAGCGGACTGGGGGGCCAACGTCCTGACTTTC. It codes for CASSLADWGANVLTF.

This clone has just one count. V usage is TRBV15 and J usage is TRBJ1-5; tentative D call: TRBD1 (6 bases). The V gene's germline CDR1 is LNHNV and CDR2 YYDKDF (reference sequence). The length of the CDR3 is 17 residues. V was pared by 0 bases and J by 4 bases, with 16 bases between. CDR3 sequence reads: CATSRDKDAGENQPQHF. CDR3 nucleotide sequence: TGTGCCACCAGCAGAGATAAGGACGCAGGGGAGAATCAGCCCCAGCATTTT.

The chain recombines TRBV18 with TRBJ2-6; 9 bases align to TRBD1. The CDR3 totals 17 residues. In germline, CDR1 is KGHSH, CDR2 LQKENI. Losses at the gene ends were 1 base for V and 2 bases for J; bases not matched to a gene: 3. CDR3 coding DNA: TGTGCCAGCTCACCACTCTGGACAGGGGCTGGGGCCAACGTCCTGACTTTC. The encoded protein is CASSPLWTGAGANVLTF.

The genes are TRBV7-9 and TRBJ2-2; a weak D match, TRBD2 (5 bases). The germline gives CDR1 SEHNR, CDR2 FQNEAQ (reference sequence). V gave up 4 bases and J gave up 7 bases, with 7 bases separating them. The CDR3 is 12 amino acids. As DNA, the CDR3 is TGTGCCAGCAGCTCGGGGTTCGGGGAGCTGTTTTTT. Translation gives CASSSGFGELFF.